The 9 T cell receptor beta chains reported below all come from one sample, sequenced in a study of regulatory T cells in long-lasting Graves disease. Arm-PCR of CDR3 regions with iRepertoire HTBI primers generated TCR beta libraries. TCRdb re-derived calls from the multiplex PCR reads in MiXCR, one entry per CDR3 protein. The repertoire includes about 400,000 distinct CDR3 sequences, 15% of them detected once, and around 7.6% sits in the top ten. This sample's time point: newly diagnosed GD, antithyroid drugs for less than 3 months. TCR sequences were obtained from RNA taken from PBMCs. These data also featured in a second study, about T cells in Graves' hyperthyroidism and ophthalmopathy.

The specimen was peripheral blood mononuclear cells (PBMCs), collected at new diagnosis, from a patient treated with antithyroid drugs. The receptors originated from a woman between 35 and 50 years old with Graves disease.

In this sample, this clonotype turned up a few times. J is TRBJ2-7 and V is TRBV28; 11 nucleotides line up with TRBD1. The CDR3 is 16 residues long. CDR1 is MDHEN, CDR2 SYDVKM, per germline. V gave up 7 bases and J gave up 4 bases; unmatched junction bases: 12. The CDR3 spells CASNEYGTGGIYEQYF. The DNA of the CDR3 is TGTGCCAGCAACGAATACGGGACAGGGGGTATATACGAGCAGTACTTC.

This clonotype turned up a few times. The rearrangement joins TRBV13 to TRBJ2-2; D is tentatively TRBD1 or TRBD2 (5 bases each). V was cut by 5 bases and J by 2 bases, with 15 bases left in between. The germline CDR1 and CDR2 sequences are PRHDT and FYEKMQ (reference sequence). This CDR3 contains 16 residues. The CDR3 region has the DNA TGTGCCAGCAGCCCCCGGGACCGACAAAACACCGGGGAGCTGTTTTTT. Its translation is CASSPRDRQNTGELFF.

In its sample, this clonotype was seen a few times. V usage is TRBV3-1 and J usage is TRBJ1-2; D remains unclear. Per the germline V gene, CDR1 is LGHDT and CDR2 is YNNKEL (reference sequence). This CDR3 has 13 amino acids. V lost 0 bases to trimming and J lost 6 bases, with 8 bases between them. The CDR3 DNA follows: TGTGCCAGCAGCCAAGATTCCAGGCATGGCTACACCTTC. Encoded protein: CASSQDSRHGYTF.

This clonotype has a count of ten or more. The chain has TRBV19 and TRBJ2-2; 7 nucleotides match TRBD2. Per germline, CDR1 LNHDA and CDR2 SQIVND (reference sequence). The CDR3 extends over 17 amino acids. Trimming took 5 bases from V and 0 from J; bases not matched to a gene: 9. The CDR3 bases are TGTGCCAGTAGTCTAGGGTCTAGCGGCGCGAACACCGGGGAGCTGTTTTTT. Translated: CASSLGSSGANTGELFF.

The chain carries TRBV29-1 and TRBJ2-5; 13 positions agree with TRBD2. Germline lookup yields CDR1 SQVTM and CDR2 ANQGSEA. The CDR3 sequence is 14 residues long. Trimming removed 5 bases from V and 5 bases from J; junction bases left unmatched: 5. CDR3 loop: CSVYGLAGVETQYF. For the CDR3, the DNA is TGCAGCGTTTACGGACTAGCGGGAGTTGAGACCCAGTACTTC. The full variable domain, with the rest looked up from reference TRBV29-1 and TRBJ2-5, is SAVISQKPSRDICQRGTSLTIQCQVDSQVTMMFWYRQQPGQSLTLIATANQGSEATYESGFVIDKFPISRPNLTFSTLTVSNMSPEDSSIYLCSVYGLAGVETQYFGPGTRLLVL.

This clonotype was observed at least ten times. The chain is built from TRBV5-1 and TRBJ1-1; D is perhaps TRBD1 (5 bases). The CDR3 consists of 14 residues. Trimming removed 2 bases at V and 6 bases at J, with 14 bases between. Germline V lookup: CDR1 SGHRS, CDR2 YFSETQ. CDR3 sequence (DNA): TGCGCCAGCAGCTTCTCGGGGGTTGGCGCTGAAGCTTTCTTT. Translated: CASSFSGVGAEAFF.

This clonotype was counted at least ten times. This rearrangement joins TRBV9 to TRBJ1-1; D is undetermined. V lost 0 bases, J lost 4 bases, and 10 bases lay in between. Germline V gene data show CDR1 as SGDLS and CDR2 as YYNGEE. The CDR3 loop spans 14 amino acids. The chain's CDR3 is CASSVEEGGTEAFF. Written as DNA, the CDR3 is TGTGCCAGCAGCGTAGAGGAGGGTGGCACTGAAGCTTTCTTT.

This clonotype was seen a few times. The chain links TRBV7-9 to TRBJ1-6; D remains unclear. This CDR3 comprises 12 residues. V dropped 1 base and J dropped 13 bases, with 8 bases sitting between them. CDR1 SEHNR and CDR2 FQNEAQ come from the germline V gene (reference sequence). The CDR3 coding sequence is TGTGCCAGCAGCTTAGGCGGCCTTCCCCTCCACTTT. It yields the protein CASSLGGLPLHF.

This clonotype was detected many times. This CDR3 is CASSPQKNTEAFF. Written as DNA, the CDR3 is TGTGCCAGCTCACCACAAAAGAACACTGAAGCTTTCTTT. This sequence joins TRBV18 and TRBJ1-1; D ambiguous. The germline V and J ends were trimmed by 1 base and 1 base, with 4 bases remaining between them. This CDR3 is built from 13 residues. Germline CDR1 is KGHSH and CDR2 is LQKENI. The full variable domain, completed using reference TRBV18 and TRBJ1-1, is NAGVMQNPRHLVRRRGQEARLRCSPMKGHSHVYWYRQLPEEGLKFMVYLQKENIIDESGMPKERFSAEFPKEGPSILRIQQVVRGDSAAYFCASSPQKNTEAFFGQGTRLTVV.